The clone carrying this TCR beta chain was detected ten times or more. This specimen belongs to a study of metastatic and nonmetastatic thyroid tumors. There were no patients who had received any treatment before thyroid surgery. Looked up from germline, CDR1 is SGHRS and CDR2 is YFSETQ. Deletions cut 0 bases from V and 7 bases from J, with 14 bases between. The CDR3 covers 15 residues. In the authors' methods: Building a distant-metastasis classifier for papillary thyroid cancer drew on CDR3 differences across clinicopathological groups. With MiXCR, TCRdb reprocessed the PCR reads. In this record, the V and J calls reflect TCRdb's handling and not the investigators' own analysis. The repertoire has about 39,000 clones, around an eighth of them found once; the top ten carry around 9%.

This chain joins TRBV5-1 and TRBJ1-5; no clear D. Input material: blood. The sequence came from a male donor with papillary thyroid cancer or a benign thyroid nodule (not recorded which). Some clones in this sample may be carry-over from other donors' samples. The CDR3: CASSLDGSRGQPQHF. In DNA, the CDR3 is TGCGCCAGCAGCTTGGACGGCAGTAGAGGACAGCCCCAGCATTTT.